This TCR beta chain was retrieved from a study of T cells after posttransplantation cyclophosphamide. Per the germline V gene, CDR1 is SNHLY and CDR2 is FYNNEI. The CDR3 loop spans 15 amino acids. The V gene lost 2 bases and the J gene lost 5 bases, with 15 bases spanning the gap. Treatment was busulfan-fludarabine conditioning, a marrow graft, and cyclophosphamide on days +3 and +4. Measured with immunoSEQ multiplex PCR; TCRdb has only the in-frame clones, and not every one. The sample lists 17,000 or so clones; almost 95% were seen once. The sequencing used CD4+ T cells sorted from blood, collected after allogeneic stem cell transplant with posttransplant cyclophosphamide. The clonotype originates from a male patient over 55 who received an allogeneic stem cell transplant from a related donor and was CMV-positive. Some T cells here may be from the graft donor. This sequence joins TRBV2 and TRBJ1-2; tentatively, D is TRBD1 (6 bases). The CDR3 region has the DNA TGTGCCAGCAGTGAAAGGGGGACGGGAGGTTATGGCTACACCTTC. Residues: CASSERGTGGYGYTF.